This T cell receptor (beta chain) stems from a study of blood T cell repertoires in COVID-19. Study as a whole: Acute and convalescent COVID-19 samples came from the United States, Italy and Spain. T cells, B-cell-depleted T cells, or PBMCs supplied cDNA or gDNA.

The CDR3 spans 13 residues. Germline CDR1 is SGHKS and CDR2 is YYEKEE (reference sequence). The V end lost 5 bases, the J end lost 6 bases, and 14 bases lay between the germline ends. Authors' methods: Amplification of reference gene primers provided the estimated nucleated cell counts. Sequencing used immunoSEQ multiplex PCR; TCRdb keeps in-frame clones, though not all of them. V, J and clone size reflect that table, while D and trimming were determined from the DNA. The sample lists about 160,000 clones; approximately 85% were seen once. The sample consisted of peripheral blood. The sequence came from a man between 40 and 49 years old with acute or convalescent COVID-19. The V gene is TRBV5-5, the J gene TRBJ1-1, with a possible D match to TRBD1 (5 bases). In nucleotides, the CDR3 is TGTGCCAGCAGTGGAAGGGGCGTCGCTGAAGCTTTCTTT. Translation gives CASSGRGVAEAFF.